These 16 T cell receptor beta chains originate from one sample sequenced in a study of cytomegalovirus exposure and HLA in healthy donors. Researchers ran the PCR with 60 Vbeta and 13 Jbeta primers. Clones were sequenced by immunoSEQ multiplex PCR, and TCRdb holds only the in-frame ones, with some missing. The sample has about 130,000 clones, roughly 80% seen once; the top ten hold approximately 2%. Sequences were obtained from PBMCs. The origin of the receptors is a woman in her 40s in good health and CMV-seropositive.

V gene TRBV7-2 combines with J gene TRBJ2-2; 13 nucleotides align to TRBD2. This CDR3 has 19 amino acids. CDR1 is SGHTA and CDR2 is FQGNSA in the germline V gene. V lost 4 bases, J lost 2 bases, and 10 bases stayed unmatched. CDR3 DNA: TGTGCCAGCAGCTCCCCCCGACTAGCGGGGGGCCAAAACACCGGGGAGCTGTTTTTT. Translating it yields CASSSPRLAGGQNTGELFF. The whole variable domain, filled in from reference TRBV7-2 and TRBJ2-2, reads GAGVSQSPSNKVTEKGKDVELRCDPISGHTALYWYRQSLGQGLEFLIYFQGNSAPDKSGLPSDRFSAERTGGSVSTLTIQRTQQEDSAVYLCASSSPRLAGGQNTGELFFGEGSRLTVL.

The chain couples TRBV6-6 to TRBJ2-4; D unclear. The CDR3 has 11 residues. CDR1 and CDR2 from the germline V gene are MNHNY and SVGAGI (reference sequence). Trimming pared 8 bases from V and 5 bases from J, leaving 7 bases between. For the CDR3, the DNA is TGTGCCAGCGCTACCCAAAACATTCAGTACTTC. Its protein product is CASATQNIQYF.

The J gene is TRBJ2-3, the V gene TRBV30, with 11 bases fitting TRBD2. Germline-derived CDR1 and CDR2 are GTSNPN and SVGIG (reference sequence). The CDR3 is 16 amino acids. V was pared by 1 base and J by 6 bases, with 9 bases of the junction left unmatched. This CDR3 reads CAWSAKSSGGWDTQYF. CDR3 sequence (DNA): TGTGCCTGGAGTGCGAAATCTAGCGGGGGGTGGGATACGCAGTATTTT.

V gene TRBV5-5 combines with J gene TRBJ1-1; TRBD1 matches at 10 bases. The CDR3 runs to 16 residues. Trimming took 6 bases from V and 11 from J; bases not matched to a gene: 19. Germline V gene sequence: CDR1 SGHKS, CDR2 YYEKEE (reference sequence). CDR3 coding DNA: TGTGCCAGCATTGCCCGCGGGACAGGGGCGGACACTCGGGCTTTCTTT. Translating it yields CASIARGTGADTRAFF.

The chain uses TRBV5-6 and TRBJ1-2; possibly TRBD1 for D (5 bases). CDR3 length equals 13 residues. The germline V gene has CDR1 SGHDT and CDR2 YYEEEE. The germline V and J ends were trimmed by 4 bases and 2 bases, with 9 bases remaining between them. In DNA, the CDR3 is TGTGCCAGCAGCCCACAGGTCAACTATGGCTACACCTTC. Protein sequence: CASSPQVNYGYTF.

V is TRBV30 and J is TRBJ1-2; D gene ambiguous. Deletions cut 4 bases from V and 6 bases from J, with 15 bases between. The CDR3 sequence is 13 residues long. The V gene's germline CDR1 is GTSNPN and CDR2 SVGIG (reference sequence). CDR3 residues: CAWTPRGRDGYTF. CDR3 sequence (DNA): TGTGCCTGGACCCCACGGGGTCGGGATGGCTACACCTTC.

The chain joins TRBV28 to TRBJ2-7; TRBD1 might be the D (5 bases). The CDR3 has 15 residues. Looked up from germline, CDR1 is MDHEN and CDR2 is SYDVKM. Trimming took 1 base from V and 2 from J, leaving 12 bases between them. CDR3 nucleotide sequence: TGTGCCAGCAGTTTATTCAGGGTTCGGACCTACGAGCAGTACTTC. Its translation: CASSLFRVRTYEQYF.

The V and J genes are TRBV4-1 and TRBJ2-7; tentatively, D is TRBD2 (6 bases). V lost 0 bases, J lost 7 bases, and 22 bases lay in between. In germline, CDR1 is MGHRA, CDR2 YSYEKL. The CDR3 covers 17 residues. CDR3 sequence reads: CASSQDTPSASSTEQYF. CDR3 DNA: TGCGCCAGCAGCCAAGATACCCCTAGCGCCTCCTCTACGGAGCAGTACTTC.

This clone has just one count. V is TRBV5-6 and J is TRBJ2-1; 9 bases are a match to TRBD1. Looked up from germline, CDR1 is SGHDT and CDR2 is YYEEEE. V shed 4 bases and J 2 bases; nucleotides not matched to a gene: 4. The CDR3 sequence is 15 residues long. The CDR3 loop is CASSAGTGTYNEQFF. In DNA, the CDR3 is TGTGCCAGCAGCGCCGGGACAGGGACCTACAATGAGCAGTTCTTC.

This clone occurred a few times. The gene calls are TRBV7-2 and TRBJ1-2; TRBD1 agrees at 7 bases. The length of the CDR3 is 15 residues. Germline assignment: CDR1 SGHTA and CDR2 FQGNSA. With V trimmed by 3 bases and J by 8 bases, 12 bases remained unmatched. The CDR3 sequence: CASSFGTEALEGYTF. The CDR3 DNA follows: TGTGCCAGCAGCTTCGGGACAGAGGCCCTCGAGGGCTACACCTTC. Supplemented by reference TRBV7-2 and TRBJ1-2, the full variable domain reads GAGVSQSPSNKVTEKGKDVELRCDPISGHTALYWYRQSLGQGLEFLIYFQGNSAPDKSGLPSDRFSAERTGGSVSTLTIQRTQQEDSAVYLCASSFGTEALEGYTFGSGTRLTVV.

V is TRBV6-4 and J is TRBJ2-1, with TRBD2 identical over 9 bases. V lost 6 bases, J lost 6 bases, and 9 bases stayed unmatched. Germline V gene sequence: CDR1 MRHNA, CDR2 SNTAGT. The CDR3 is 15 residues long. The CDR3 here is CASSETTSGPNEQFF. DNA of the CDR3: TGTGCCAGCAGCGAAACAACTAGCGGGCCCAATGAGCAGTTCTTC.

Only a few counts were recorded for this clone. A junction end diverges from the germline sequence, so it may reflect a read error. The chain carries TRBV5-4 and TRBJ2-5; TRBD1 matches at 7 bases. Per germline, CDR1 SGHNT and CDR2 YYREEE (reference sequence). The CDR3 spans 16 residues. In DNA, the CDR3 is TGTGCCAGCAGCCCCCGAGTGGGGGTACAGGGGAGCGGACAGGACTTC. Residues: CASSPRVGVQGSGQDF.

A single count supports this clone. The chain uses TRBV19 and TRBJ2-2; TRBD1 aligns across 12 bases. J lost 7 bases, V lost 7 bases, and 7 bases had no gene match. This CDR3 is 15 amino acids long. Germline V gene lookup returns CDR1 LNHDA and CDR2 SQIVND (reference sequence). The CDR3 nucleotides are TGTGCCAGTACCGGGACAGGGGGCGTTGGCGGGGAGCTGTTTTTT. The encoded protein is CASTGTGGVGGELFF.

This sequence joins TRBV27 and TRBJ2-1; 13 nucleotides line up with TRBD2. The CDR3 length is 17 residues. The junction had 3 bases not matched to a gene; V was cut back by 4 bases and J by 0 bases. Germline V gene sequence: CDR1 MNHEY, CDR2 SMNVEV (reference sequence). The CDR3 DNA is TGTGCCAGCAGTTCACTAGCGGGAGGGCCCTCCTACAATGAGCAGTTCTTC. Protein product: CASSSLAGGPSYNEQFF.

The V gene is TRBV7-2, the J gene TRBJ1-1; weak D call: TRBD1 (6 bases). This CDR3 has 13 amino acids. The V end lost 5 bases, the J end lost 4 bases, and 11 bases lay between the germline ends. Germline V gene data show CDR1 as SGHTA and CDR2 as FQGNSA. The CDR3 loop is CASSQQGSTEAFF. In nucleotides, the CDR3 is TGTGCCAGCAGCCAACAGGGTAGCACTGAAGCTTTCTTT.

This chain's CDR3 is CASSPGTGGPRGTEAFF. The DNA of the CDR3 is TGCGCCAGCAGCCCAGGGACAGGGGGGCCCAGGGGCACTGAAGCTTTCTTT. The rearrangement joins TRBV4-3 to TRBJ1-1, with 11 bases fitting TRBD1. The trim removed 4 bases at V and 4 bases at J, leaving 11 bases unmatched. The CDR3 sequence is 17 residues long. Germline-derived CDR1 and CDR2 are LGHNA and YSLEER.